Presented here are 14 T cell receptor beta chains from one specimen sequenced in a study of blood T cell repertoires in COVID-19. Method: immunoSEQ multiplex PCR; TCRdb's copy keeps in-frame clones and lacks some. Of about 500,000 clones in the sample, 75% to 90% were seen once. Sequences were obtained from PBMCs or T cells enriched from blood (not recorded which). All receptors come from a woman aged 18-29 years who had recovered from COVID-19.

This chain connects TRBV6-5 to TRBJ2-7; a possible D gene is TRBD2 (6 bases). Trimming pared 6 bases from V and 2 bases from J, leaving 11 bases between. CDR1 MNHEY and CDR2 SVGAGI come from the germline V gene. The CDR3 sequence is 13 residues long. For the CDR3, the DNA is TGTGCCAGCAGGGAGGAGGGGACCTACGAGCAGTACTTC. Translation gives CASREEGTYEQYF.

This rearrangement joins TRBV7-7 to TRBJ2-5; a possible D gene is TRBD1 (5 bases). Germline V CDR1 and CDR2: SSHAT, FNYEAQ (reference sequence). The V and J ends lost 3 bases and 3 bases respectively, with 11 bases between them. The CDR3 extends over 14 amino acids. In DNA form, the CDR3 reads TGTGCCAGCAGCTTGGGGCCACGGGAAGAGACCCAGTACTTC. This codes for CASSLGPREETQYF.

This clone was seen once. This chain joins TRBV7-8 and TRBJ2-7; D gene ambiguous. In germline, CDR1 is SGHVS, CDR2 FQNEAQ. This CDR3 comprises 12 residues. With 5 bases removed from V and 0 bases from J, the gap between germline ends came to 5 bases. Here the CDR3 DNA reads TGTGCCAGCAGCCTCCACTCCTACGAGCAGTACTTC. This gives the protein CASSLHSYEQYF.

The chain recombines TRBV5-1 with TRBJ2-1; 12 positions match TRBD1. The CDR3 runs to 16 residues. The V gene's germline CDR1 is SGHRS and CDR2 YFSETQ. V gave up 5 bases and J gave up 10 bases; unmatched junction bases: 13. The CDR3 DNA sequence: TGCGCCAGCAGTCAGGGACAGGGGGCGACGCTGCCAGAGCAGTTCTTC. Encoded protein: CASSQGQGATLPEQFF.

The CDR3 protein is CASSEEPEETQYF. The CDR3 DNA follows: TGTGCCAGCAGTGAAGAACCAGAAGAGACCCAGTACTTC. The chain is built from TRBV2 and TRBJ2-5; unclear D gene. The germline gives CDR1 SNHLY, CDR2 FYNNEI. V was shortened by 1 base and J by 3 bases, with 6 bases between the two germline ends. The CDR3 is made up of 13 amino acids.

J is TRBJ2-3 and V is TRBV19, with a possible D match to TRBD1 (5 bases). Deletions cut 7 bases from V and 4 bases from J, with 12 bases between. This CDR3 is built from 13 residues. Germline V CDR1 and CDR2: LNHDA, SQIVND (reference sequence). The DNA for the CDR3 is TGTGCCAGTAAAAGGGGTTTGGCAGATACGCAGTATTTT. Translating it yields CASKRGLADTQYF.

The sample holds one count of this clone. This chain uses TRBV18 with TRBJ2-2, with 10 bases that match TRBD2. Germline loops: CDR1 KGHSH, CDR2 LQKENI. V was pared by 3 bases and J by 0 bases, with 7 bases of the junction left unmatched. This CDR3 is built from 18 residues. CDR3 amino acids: CASSPRLAGESNTGELFF. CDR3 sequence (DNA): TGTGCCAGCTCACCGAGGCTAGCGGGGGAGTCGAACACCGGGGAGCTGTTTTTT.

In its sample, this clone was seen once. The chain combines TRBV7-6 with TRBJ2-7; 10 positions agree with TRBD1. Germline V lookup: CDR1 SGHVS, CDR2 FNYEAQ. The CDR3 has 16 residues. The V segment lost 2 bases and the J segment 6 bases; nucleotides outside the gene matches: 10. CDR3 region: CASSLYRDRGGGEQYF. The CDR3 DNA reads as TGTGCCAGCAGCTTATATCGGGACAGGGGAGGGGGCGAGCAGTACTTC. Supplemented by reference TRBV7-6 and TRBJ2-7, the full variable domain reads GAGVSQSPRYKVTKRGQDVALRCDPISGHVSLYWYRQALGQGPEFLTYFNYEAQQDKSGLPNDRFSAERPEGSISTLTIQRTEQRDSAMYRCASSLYRDRGGGEQYFGPGTRLTVT.

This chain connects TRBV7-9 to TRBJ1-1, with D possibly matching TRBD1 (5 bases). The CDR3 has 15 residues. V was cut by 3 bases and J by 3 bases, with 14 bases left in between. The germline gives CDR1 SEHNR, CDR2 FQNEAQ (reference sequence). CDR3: CASSFSAGGDTEAFF. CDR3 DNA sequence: TGTGCCAGCAGCTTTTCGGCTGGGGGGGACACTGAAGCTTTCTTT.

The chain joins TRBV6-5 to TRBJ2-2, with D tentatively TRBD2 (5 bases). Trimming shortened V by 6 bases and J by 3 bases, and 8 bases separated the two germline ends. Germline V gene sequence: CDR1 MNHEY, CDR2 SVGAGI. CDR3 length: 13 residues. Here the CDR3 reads CASRTGDTGELFF. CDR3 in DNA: TGTGCCAGCAGGACCGGGGACACCGGGGAGCTGTTTTTT.

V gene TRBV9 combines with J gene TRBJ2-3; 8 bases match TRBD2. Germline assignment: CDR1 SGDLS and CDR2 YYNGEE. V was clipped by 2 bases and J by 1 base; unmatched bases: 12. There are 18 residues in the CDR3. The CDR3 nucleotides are TGTGCCAGCAGCGTGGCTTCGGGGGTGCGGGGGGGCACAGATACGCAGTATTTT. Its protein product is CASSVASGVRGGTDTQYF. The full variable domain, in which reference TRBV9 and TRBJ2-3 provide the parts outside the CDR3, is DSGVTQTPKHLITATGQRVTLRCSPRSGDLSVYWYQQSLDQGLQFLIQYYNGEERAKGNILERFSAQQFPDLHSELNLSSLELGDSALYFCASSVASGVRGGTDTQYFGPGTRLTVL.

The CDR3 DNA is TGTGCCAGCAGCCTCCCCGGGGAGCTGTTTTTT. Protein: CASSLPGELFF. The chain employs TRBV11-2 and TRBJ2-2; D gene ambiguous. In germline, CDR1 is SGHAT, CDR2 FQNNGV. The CDR3 has 11 residues. Trimming took 5 bases from V and 6 from J, leaving 4 bases between them.

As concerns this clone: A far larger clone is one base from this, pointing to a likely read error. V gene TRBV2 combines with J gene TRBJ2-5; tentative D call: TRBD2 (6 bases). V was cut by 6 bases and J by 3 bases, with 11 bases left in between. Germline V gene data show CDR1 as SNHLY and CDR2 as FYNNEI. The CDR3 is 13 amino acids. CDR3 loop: CASRPGTEETQYF. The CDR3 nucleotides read TGTGCCAGCAGACCCGGGACTGAAGAGACCCAGTACTTC.

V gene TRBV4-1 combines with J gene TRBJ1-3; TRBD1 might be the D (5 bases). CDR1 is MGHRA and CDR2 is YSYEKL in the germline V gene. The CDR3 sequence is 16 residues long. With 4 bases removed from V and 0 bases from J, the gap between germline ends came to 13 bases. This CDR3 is CASSRIGTDSGNTIYF. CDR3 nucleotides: TGCGCCAGCAGCCGGATCGGGACTGACTCTGGAAACACCATATATTTT.